The 25 T cell receptor beta chains reported below all come from one sample, sequenced in a study of blood T cells in healthy people across ages. For the second PCR, which ran for about 7 to 11 cycles, a sample-barcoded 5' primer and a J-beta primer mix were used. Using its own MiXCR run on the 5' RACE reads, TCRdb lists one record per CDR3 protein. Of 550,000 to 750,000 distinct CDR3 sequences in the sample, under 25% were seen once. The source material was blood. The receptors originated from a man between 65 and 85 years old in good health.

The sample holds many counts of this clonotype. The gene calls are TRBV12-3 or TRBV12-4 and TRBJ1-3, with TRBD1 matching 9 bases. V lost 5 bases, J lost 5 bases, and 4 bases stayed unmatched. The CDR3 is 14 residues long. The CDR3 bases are TGTGCCAGCAGTCCCGGGACAGGGAGAAACACCATATATTTT. It specifies CASSPGTGRNTIYF.

A word on this clonotype: The CDR3 carries no conserved terminal phenylalanine or tryptophan, so it likely arises from a read error. This chain links TRBV29-1 with TRBJ2-1, with TRBD1 matching 8 bases. The assigned J gene may be wrong: the sequence end matches TRBJ2-5 better. The CDR3 contains 14 residues. Germline CDR1 is SQVTM and CDR2 is ANQGSEA. Here the CDR3 reads CSARTGTAQETQYS. Here the CDR3 DNA reads TGCAGCGCTCGGACAGGGACGGCCCAAGAGACCCAGTACTCC.

The CDR3 bases are TGCAGTGCTAGCTTGACAGGGAAGGGAGAGACCCAGTACTTC. Its protein product is CSASLTGKGETQYF. The V call is TRBV20-1, the J call TRBJ2-5, with TRBD1 matching over 7 bases. Germline lookup yields CDR1 DFQATT and CDR2 SNEGSKA (reference sequence). V shed 3 bases, J shed 4 bases, and the junction held 8 bases outside the gene matches. The CDR3 has 14 amino acids.

With respect to this clonotype: Because it lacks the conserved phenylalanine or tryptophan at the end, this CDR3 is likely a read error. The rearrangement uses TRBV20-1 and TRBJ2-5; D not resolved. Deletions cut 4 bases from V and 5 bases from J, with 8 bases between. The germline CDR1 and CDR2 sequences are DFQATT and SNEGSKA (reference sequence). The CDR3 spans 11 residues. The CDR3 DNA follows: TGCAGTGCTACTTTAGGGGAGACCCAGTACCTC. Translation: CSATLGETQYL.

J is TRBJ2-3 and V is TRBV7-9; the D is unclear. CDR3 length: 14 amino acids. Per germline, CDR1 SEHNR and CDR2 FQNEAQ (reference sequence). Trimming removed 5 bases from V and 2 bases from J, with 11 bases in between. The CDR3 protein is CASSPREDTDTQYF. The CDR3 DNA reads TGTGCCAGCAGCCCGCGAGAAGACACAGATACGCAGTATTTT.

This rearrangement joins TRBV11-2 to TRBJ2-7; TRBD2 matches 10 bases. Germline lookup yields CDR1 SGHAT and CDR2 FQNNGV. J gave up 0 bases and V 2 bases, and 4 bases lay outside the gene matches. The CDR3 runs to 16 residues. As DNA, the CDR3 is TGTGCCAGCAGCTTAATCACTAGCGGGACCTCCTACGAGCAGTACTTC. It specifies CASSLITSGTSYEQYF. The whole variable domain, filled in from reference TRBV11-2 and TRBJ2-7, reads EAGVAQSPRYKIIEKRQSVAFWCNPISGHATLYWYQQILGQGPKLLIQFQNNGVVDDSQLPKDRFSAERLKGVDSTLKIQPAKLEDSAVYLCASSLITSGTSYEQYFGPGTRLTVT.

The chain combines TRBV7-9 with TRBJ2-5, with D uncertain. The DNA end lines up better with TRBJ2-1; the J call may be wrong. CDR3 length equals 12 residues. CDR1 is SEHNR, CDR2 FQNEAQ, per germline (reference sequence). The CDR3 is CASLLAENEQFF. The CDR3, as DNA: TGTGCCAGCCTCTTAGCTGAAAATGAGCAGTTCTTC.

There are many counts of this clonotype. V gene TRBV12-3 or TRBV12-4 combines with J gene TRBJ2-7, with D unresolved. The germline V and J ends were trimmed by 3 bases and 6 bases, with 6 bases remaining between them. The CDR3 contains 11 residues. The CDR3 coding sequence is TGTGCCAGCAGTTTGCGAGTCGAGCAGTACTTC. Protein: CASSLRVEQYF.

This clonotype was detected a few times. The V call is TRBV6-6, the J call TRBJ1-2, with D tentatively TRBD1 (5 bases). This CDR3 contains 12 residues. The V end lost 6 bases, the J end lost 10 bases, and 15 bases lay between the germline ends. CDR1 and CDR2 from the germline V gene are MNHNY and SVGAGI (reference sequence). CDR3 DNA sequence: TGTGCCAGCAGGAAAAGCCAGGGCGACTACACCTTC. This translates into CASRKSQGDYTF.

The chain combines TRBV29-1 with TRBJ2-1; D gene ambiguous. CDR3 length equals 15 residues. From germline, CDR1 is SQVTM and CDR2 ANQGSEA. Between the trimmed V and J ends, which lost 6 bases and 0 bases, there was a span of 15 bases. CDR3 residues: CSVNPDGGSYNEQFF. CDR3 in DNA: TGCAGCGTGAACCCGGACGGCGGCTCCTACAATGAGCAGTTCTTC.

J is TRBJ2-1 and V is TRBV14, with 8 bases matching TRBD1. Germline V gene data show CDR1 as SGHDN and CDR2 as FVKESK. The CDR3 is 20 residues long. The ends lost 1 base at V and 0 bases at J; junction bases unmatched: 14. The CDR3 nucleotides read TGTGCCAGCAGCCAAGCGGACAGGGTTGAATTTATTAGCTCCTACAATGAGCAGTTCTTC. It is translated as CASSQADRVEFISSYNEQFF.

There are a few counts of this clonotype. This chain links TRBV29-1 with TRBJ1-1; 8 bases line up with TRBD1. Germline lookup yields CDR1 SQVTM and CDR2 ANQGSEA. The CDR3 is 12 residues long. In DNA form, the CDR3 reads TGCACCGGAGGACAGGGGAACACTGAAGCTTTCTTT. This encodes CTGGQGNTEAFF.

The chain links TRBV2 to TRBJ2-2; TRBD1 agrees at 11 bases. Trimming at V came to 6 bases and at J to 7 bases, leaving 10 bases not matched to a gene. The CDR3 totals 16 residues. Germline-derived CDR1 and CDR2 are SNHLY and FYNNEI. The CDR3, as DNA: TGTGCCAGCAGAGGACAGGGGGCGATTCGTGGCGGGGAGCTGTTTTTT. It translates to CASRGQGAIRGGELFF.

The J gene is TRBJ1-4, the V gene TRBV5-1; the D is unclear. The V gene lost 5 bases and the J gene lost 0 bases, with 14 bases spanning the gap. From germline, CDR1 is SGHRS and CDR2 YFSETQ. This CDR3 is built from 16 residues. CDR3 protein: CASRRGGESTNEKLFF. CDR3 coding DNA: TGCGCCAGCAGACGCGGAGGAGAATCAACTAATGAAAAACTGTTTTTT.

J is TRBJ2-5 and V is TRBV2, with a possible D match to TRBD2 (5 bases). The germline V gene has CDR1 SNHLY and CDR2 FYNNEI. Trimming took 2 bases from V and 6 from J, leaving 13 bases between them. The CDR3 is 14 residues long. The CDR3 is CASSEIGGLQTQYF. The CDR3 nucleotides read TGTGCCAGCAGTGAAATAGGCGGGCTACAGACCCAGTACTTC.

This chain joins TRBV20-1 and TRBJ2-1, with TRBD2 identical over 9 bases. This CDR3 has 14 residues. The V gene end was trimmed by 4 bases and the J gene end by 4 bases; junction bases not matched to a gene: 5. Per the germline V gene, CDR1 is DFQATT and CDR2 is SNEGSKA (reference sequence). CDR3 DNA sequence: TGCAGTGCTACCATTAGCGGGAGTTACAATGAGCAGTTCTTC. The encoded protein is CSATISGSYNEQFF.

The rearrangement uses TRBV7-8 and TRBJ2-4, with TRBD2 matching 9 bases. This CDR3 is 15 amino acids long. CDR1 is SGHVS and CDR2 is FQNEAQ in the germline V gene. Trimming cost V 8 bases and J 4 bases; bases outside gene matches: 9. DNA for the CDR3: TGTGCCAGCGGAAGATCTAGCGGGACTAAAAACATTCAGTACTTC. Its translation: CASGRSSGTKNIQYF.

Concerning this clonotype itself: This may come from a read error, since a much larger clone is one base off. The V call is TRBV15, the J call TRBJ2-7, with D possibly TRBD1 on 6 matching bases. Germline V CDR1 and CDR2: LNHNV, YYDKDF (reference sequence). V shed 5 bases and J shed 4 bases, with 15 bases lying between them. The CDR3 length is 14 residues. CDR3 in DNA: TGTGCCACCAGCGAACAGGGAAGGGGGTACGAGCAGTACTTC. It encodes CATSEQGRGYEQYF.

In its sample, this clonotype was seen a few times. This chain links TRBV6-1 with TRBJ2-4; D remains ambiguous. With 5 bases removed from V and 0 bases from J, the gap between germline ends came to 11 bases. CDR1 and CDR2 from the germline V gene are MNHNS and SASEGT. This CDR3 spans 15 amino acids. The CDR3 here is CASSPDQVAKNIQYF. The DNA for the CDR3 is TGTGCCAGCAGTCCGGACCAGGTAGCCAAAAACATTCAGTACTTC.

V and J are TRBV28 and TRBJ1-1, with 9 bases lining up with TRBD1. This CDR3 is built from 14 residues. Germline lookup yields CDR1 MDHEN and CDR2 SYDVKM. V gave up 3 bases and J gave up 8 bases; unmatched junction bases: 7. The CDR3 bases are TGTGCCAGCAGTTTCCCGGGACAGGGCCCCGAAGCTTTCTTT. Its translation: CASSFPGQGPEAFF.

The rearrangement uses TRBV4-2 and TRBJ1-6, with D hard to call. Germline V gene lookup returns CDR1 LGHNA and CDR2 YNFKEQ. The V end was cut by 1 base, the J end by 13 bases, with 11 bases between. CDR3 length equals 13 residues. The CDR3 region is CASSQVIMNPLHF. The CDR3 region has the DNA TGTGCCAGCAGCCAAGTAATAATGAATCCCCTCCACTTT.

The chain carries TRBV4-1 and TRBJ2-5, with 11 bases aligning to TRBD2. V shed 4 bases and J 5 bases; nucleotides not matched to a gene: 9. The CDR3 length is 16 residues. The germline CDR1 and CDR2 sequences are MGHRA and YSYEKL. The CDR3 protein is CASSPRTSGPGETQYF. DNA for the CDR3: TGCGCCAGCAGCCCCCGGACTAGCGGGCCTGGGGAGACCCAGTACTTC.

Details on this clonotype: An end of the junction does not agree with germline; a read error may underlie this. The chain has TRBV28 and TRBJ2-3, with TRBD1 as a possible D gene (5 bases). CDR1 and CDR2 from the germline V gene are MDHEN and SYDVKM. CDR3 size: 12 residues. CDR3 residues: CASDSPTDRQYF. The CDR3 nucleotides are TGTGCCAGCGACAGTCCCACAGATAGGCAGTATTTT.

This clonotype was counted at least ten times. The rearrangement joins TRBV12-3 or TRBV12-4 to TRBJ2-2, with a possible D match to TRBD1 (5 bases). The CDR3 has 14 residues. The ends were cut back, 3 bases at V and 7 bases at J, with 12 bases in the middle. The CDR3 sequence: CASSFSRENGELFF. The CDR3 DNA follows: TGTGCCAGCAGTTTCTCCAGGGAAAACGGGGAGCTGTTTTTT.

The V gene is TRBV3-1, the J gene TRBJ1-3; D gene uncertain. Germline V CDR1 and CDR2: LGHDT, YNNKEL (reference sequence). The CDR3 contains 16 residues. The germline V and J ends were trimmed by 3 bases and 0 bases, with 12 bases remaining between them. The CDR3 nucleotides are TGTGCCAGCAGCCATTACACCCGGAACTCTGGAAACACCATATATTTT. Translated, it gives CASSHYTRNSGNTIYF. Combining the CDR3 with reference TRBV3-1 and TRBJ1-3 gives the whole variable domain DTAVSQTPKYLVTQMGNDKSIKCEQNLGHDTMYWYKQDSKKFLKIMFSYNNKELIINETVPNRFSPKSPDKAHLNLHINSLELGDSAVYFCASSHYTRNSGNTIYFGEGSWLTVV.